The 8 T cell receptor beta chains given below trace back to one sample, sequenced in a study of blood T cell repertoires in COVID-19. Clones were read by immunoSEQ multiplex PCR, and TCRdb kept only the in-frame ones, dropping some. In the table there are 150,000 or so clones, roughly four fifths of which are singletons. Source material: peripheral blood. Receptor source: a human donor with acute or convalescent COVID-19. The donor label of this sample is uncertain.

This clone was observed a few times. V gene TRBV10-2 combines with J gene TRBJ1-5; 7 bases match TRBD1. This CDR3 region has 16 residues. V shed 3 bases, J shed 1 base, and the junction held 6 bases outside the gene matches. Germline V gene data show CDR1 as WSHSY and CDR2 as SAAADI. The CDR3 loop reads CASSDGRGVSNQPQHF. CDR3 coding DNA: TGCGCCAGCAGTGATGGCAGGGGGGTCAGCAATCAGCCCCAGCATTTT.

This chain uses TRBV28 with TRBJ1-2; weak D call: TRBD1 (5 bases). The germline V and J ends were trimmed by 2 bases and 4 bases, with 14 bases remaining between them. Germline loops: CDR1 MDHEN, CDR2 SYDVKM. The CDR3 contains 15 residues. For the CDR3, the DNA is TGTGCCAGCAGTTTAACAAAAGGGGTTCTCTATGGCTACACCTTC. Translation: CASSLTKGVLYGYTF.

The rearrangement joins TRBV21-1 to TRBJ2-7; the table's D call, TRBD1, has no DNA check behind it. TRBV21-1 is deemed a pseudogene. The CDR3 has 12 residues. In DNA form, the CDR3 reads TGTGCCAGCAGCAAAGACAGGGCCACCCAGTACTTC. Protein product: CASSKDRATQYF.

On this clone: Sequence at one end of the junction differs from germline and may be a read error. The chain uses TRBV5-8 and TRBJ1-6, with TRBD1 identical over 8 bases. The CDR3 runs to 17 residues. Germline V gives CDR1 SGHTS, CDR2 YDEGEE. Here the CDR3 DNA reads TGTGCCAGCAGCTTGCCGAGGGACAGGACCTACAATTCACCCCTCCACTTT. Translating it yields CASSLPRDRTYNSPLHF.

The rearrangement links TRBV6-5 to TRBJ1-6, with TRBD1 identical over 8 bases. Looked up from germline, CDR1 is MNHEY and CDR2 is SVGAGI. The CDR3 is 14 amino acids. V was clipped by 8 bases and J by 8 bases; unmatched bases: 8. This chain's CDR3 is CASSRTGSDSPLHF. CDR3 coding DNA: TGTGCCAGCTCTCGGACAGGGAGTGATTCACCCCTCCACTTT.

The gene calls are TRBV9 and TRBJ2-2; D is possibly TRBD1 (5 bases). The V end lost 2 bases, the J end lost 6 bases, and 5 bases lay between the germline ends. This CDR3 spans 12 amino acids. Germline V gene sequence: CDR1 SGDLS, CDR2 YYNGEE. The CDR3 loop reads CASSVGPGELFF. The CDR3, as DNA: TGTGCCAGCAGCGTGGGGCCCGGGGAGCTGTTTTTT.

J is TRBJ2-1 and V is TRBV11-2; D might be TRBD2 (5 bases). V was shortened by 0 bases and J by 5 bases, with 11 bases between the two germline ends. Germline V gives CDR1 SGHAT, CDR2 FQNNGV. This CDR3 is built from 15 residues. The CDR3 nucleotides are TGTGCCAGCAGCTTAGACCGGGGTGCACACAATGAGCAGTTCTTC. This encodes CASSLDRGAHNEQFF.

The chain recombines TRBV24-1 with TRBJ2-1; TRBD2 matches 9 bases. The V and J ends lost 3 bases and 12 bases, in that order; junction bases with no gene match: 14. The V gene's germline CDR1 is KGHDR and CDR2 SFDVKD. The CDR3 consists of 16 residues. The CDR3 protein is CATSDRAGGPRVGQFF. In DNA, the CDR3 is TGTGCCACCAGTGATCGCGCGGGGGGGCCTAGGGTTGGGCAGTTCTTC.